A single sample gave rise to the 24 T cell receptor beta chains below, sequenced in a study of T-cell reconstitution after alpha-beta-depleted transplantation in children (dated by TCRdb to the mid-2010s). Library generation was performed with PCR. The data were produced on an Illumina HiSeq 2500. Molecular barcoding was employed in the preparation of TCR libraries, with unique molecular identifiers being used to normalize TCRbeta repertoire quantification. TCRdb took the public reads, trimmed them with fastp at Q25, ran MiXCR for clone calling and kept in-frame beta chains. Identical CDR3 protein sequences are pooled into one entry, listed with their most common genes and DNA. This sample has fewer than 450,000 distinct CDR3 sequences in its table, and roughly 16% of those were observed once. The top ten constitute approximately 38% of the sample. The treatment or condition label here, explained by the study, means: allogeneic hematopoietic cell transplantation with graft depleted of TCRalphabeta T cells and CD19 B cells.

This material consisted of PBMCs, mostly from graft donor cells, taken 360 days after TCRalphabeta/CD19-depleted stem cell transplant. The receptors come from a male patient aged 2-9 years who had a stem cell transplant for acute lymphoblastic leukemia, so the T cells may come from the graft donor.

The V and J genes are TRBV29-1 and TRBJ2-7; D might be TRBD2 (6 bases). CDR1 is SQVTM, CDR2 ANQGSEA, per germline. The CDR3 is 14 amino acids. Trimming took off 2 bases at V and 1 base at J, with 12 bases between the two ends. The CDR3 spells CSVEWGEESYEQYF. In DNA, the CDR3 is TGCAGCGTTGAATGGGGGGAGGAGTCCTACGAGCAGTACTTC.

This clonotype was counted at least ten times. The J gene is TRBJ1-1, the V gene TRBV20-1; weak D call: TRBD1 (5 bases). Trimming pared 0 bases from V and 4 bases from J, leaving 12 bases between. This CDR3 has 14 amino acids. In germline, CDR1 is DFQATT, CDR2 SNEGSKA (reference sequence). CDR3 sequence: CSARDQEGSTEAFF. The CDR3 nucleotides read TGCAGTGCTAGAGATCAGGAGGGGAGCACTGAAGCTTTCTTT.

The chain recombines TRBV5-5 with TRBJ1-1; the match to TRBD1 covers 8 bases. V shed 5 bases, J shed 0 bases, and the junction held 9 bases outside the gene matches. Germline CDR1 and CDR2: SGHKS and YYEKEE (reference sequence). The length of the CDR3 is 16 residues. CDR3 sequence (DNA): TGTGCCAGCAGAGCCGGGACAGGTAACATGAACACTGAAGCTTTCTTT. Translated, it gives CASRAGTGNMNTEAFF.

Notes on this clonotype: A much bigger clone sits one base away, suggesting this may be a read error. V and J are TRBV6-1 and TRBJ2-7, with D maybe TRBD2 (5 bases). This CDR3 is 16 amino acids long. Germline V gene data show CDR1 as MNHNS and CDR2 as SASEGT. CDR3: CDSSPAPRTWGYEQYF. DNA of the CDR3: TGTGACAGCAGTCCAGCCCCTAGGACTTGGGGTTACGAGCAGTACTTC.

The CDR3 DNA reads as TGCAGCGTTCGAACTAGCGGGACTAGCACAGATACGCAGTATTTT. Residues: CSVRTSGTSTDTQYF. This chain joins TRBV29-1 and TRBJ2-3; TRBD2 aligns across 10 bases. The CDR3 loop spans 15 amino acids. CDR1 and CDR2 (germline): SQVTM, ANQGSEA. V dropped 5 bases and J dropped 0; count of bases not matched to a gene: 5.

This clonotype was counted only a few times. The J gene is TRBJ1-5, the V gene TRBV28, with TRBD1 matching over 7 bases. CDR1 is MDHEN, CDR2 SYDVKM, per germline. This CDR3 is built from 15 residues. V dropped 3 bases and J dropped 4; count of bases not matched to a gene: 6. The CDR3 reads CASSLVTGVNQPQHF. The CDR3 coding sequence is TGTGCCAGCAGTTTGGTCACAGGGGTTAATCAGCCCCAGCATTTT.

There are a few counts of this clonotype. The CDR3 DNA sequence: TGCAGTGCTAGAGATCAGGACAGGGGAAGGACAGATACGCAGTATTTT. Protein sequence: CSARDQDRGRTDTQYF. The rearrangement links TRBV20-1 to TRBJ2-3; TRBD1 matches at 9 bases. Trimming cost V 0 bases and J 3 bases; bases outside gene matches: 7. CDR1 and CDR2 from the germline V gene are DFQATT and SNEGSKA (reference sequence). This CDR3 spans 16 amino acids.

This clonotype was seen ten or more times. The rearrangement uses TRBV6-5 and TRBJ2-1; no firm D call. Looked up from germline, CDR1 is MNHEY and CDR2 is SVGAGI. CDR3 length equals 14 residues. The germline V and J ends were trimmed by 2 bases and 1 base, with 6 bases remaining between them. The CDR3 DNA reads TGTGCCAGCAGTTACAGCGTGTCCTACAATGAGCAGTTCTTC. This codes for CASSYSVSYNEQFF.

This chain joins TRBV18 and TRBJ2-1, with 9 bases lining up with TRBD2. Germline V gene sequence: CDR1 KGHSH, CDR2 LQKENI. The CDR3 contains 17 residues. J was trimmed by 3 bases and V by 2 bases; bases with no gene match: 8. The DNA for the CDR3 is TGTGCCAGCTCACCAGGCCCGGGACTAGCAGTCTACAATGAGCAGTTCTTC. It translates to CASSPGPGLAVYNEQFF.

The chain combines TRBV14 with TRBJ2-3, with TRBD2 matching over 11 bases. The CDR3 consists of 19 residues. Germline CDR1 is SGHDN and CDR2 is FVKESK. V gave up 4 bases and J gave up 2 bases; unmatched junction bases: 14. CDR3 DNA: TGTGCCAGCAGCCTTATAGCGGGAGGGCCGTCGAGTTTCACAGATACGCAGTATTTT. This translates into CASSLIAGGPSSFTDTQYF.

The gene calls are TRBV15 and TRBJ2-3, with TRBD2 matching 10 bases. The V segment lost 3 bases and the J segment 3 bases; nucleotides outside the gene matches: 6. The germline gives CDR1 LNHNV, CDR2 YYDKDF (reference sequence). The length of the CDR3 is 16 residues. In DNA form, the CDR3 reads TGTGCCACCAGCAGTGGTGGACTAGCGGAGACAGATACGCAGTATTTT. Translation: CATSSGGLAETDTQYF.

This clonotype was recorded many times. This chain uses TRBV15 with TRBJ2-4; 8 bases align to TRBD1. The CDR3 runs to 18 residues. The J segment lost 4 bases and the V segment lost 0 bases, leaving 11 bases of the junction unmatched. CDR1 and CDR2 (germline): LNHNV, YYDKDF (reference sequence). CDR3 sequence (DNA): TGTGCCACCAGCAGAGATTACCCCGGACAGGGAACTAAAAACATTCAGTACTTC. This translates into CATSRDYPGQGTKNIQYF.

The chain recombines TRBV7-8 with TRBJ2-2; D is unresolved. The V end lost 3 bases, the J end lost 6 bases, and 8 bases lay between the germline ends. The germline gives CDR1 SGHVS, CDR2 FQNEAQ. This CDR3 is 13 amino acids long. The CDR3 DNA sequence: TGTGCCAGCAGCTTCGGACGGGCCGGGGAGCTGTTTTTT. Translation: CASSFGRAGELFF.

This sequence joins TRBV3-1 and TRBJ2-7, with 10 bases aligning to TRBD2. From germline, CDR1 is LGHDT and CDR2 YNNKEL (reference sequence). The CDR3 covers 16 residues. With 4 bases clipped from V and 2 bases from J, the junction kept 8 bases outside the gene matches. The CDR3 loop reads CASSPQLAGVAYEQYF. Written as DNA, the CDR3 is TGTGCCAGCAGCCCTCAGCTAGCGGGGGTTGCCTACGAGCAGTACTTC.

This clonotype was recorded only once. V and J are TRBV6-1 and TRBJ2-7; a weak D match, TRBD1 (5 bases). The V end lost 7 bases, the J end lost 3 bases, and 28 bases lay between the germline ends. The CDR3 consists of 18 residues. Germline CDR1 reads MNHNS; CDR2 reads SASEGT. This chain's CDR3 is CASILRELALVRVYEQYF. The CDR3 DNA is TGTGCCAGCATCCTCCGTGAGTTAGCCCTCGTCAGGGTCTACGAGCAGTACTTC.

This clonotype was seen ten or more times. The V and J genes are TRBV10-3 and TRBJ2-5; tentatively, D is TRBD1 (7 bases). The CDR3 is 15 amino acids. Germline V CDR1 and CDR2: ENHRY, SYGVKD. Trimming took off 7 bases at V and 3 bases at J, with 18 bases between the two ends. The CDR3 protein is CAITEGSRGEETQYF. CDR3 nucleotide sequence: TGTGCCATCACCGAAGGGAGCAGGGGGGAAGAGACCCAGTACTTC.

This clonotype was observed a handful of times. The chain uses TRBV19 and TRBJ2-5; D is ambiguous. The ends were cut back, 0 bases at V and 0 bases at J, with 8 bases in the middle. Per germline, CDR1 LNHDA and CDR2 SQIVND (reference sequence). CDR3 size: 15 residues. CDR3 in amino acids: CASSIDRWNQETQYF. CDR3 coding DNA: TGTGCCAGTAGTATAGATCGTTGGAACCAAGAGACCCAGTACTTC.

This clonotype was seen a few times. J is TRBJ1-1 and V is TRBV6-2 or TRBV6-3, with no clear D. Trimming took off 1 base at V and 5 bases at J, with 11 bases between the two ends. The germline gives CDR1 MNHEY, CDR2 SVGEGT. This CDR3 region has 14 residues. The CDR3 DNA reads TGTGCCAGCAGTTACTTTCGGGGAGGGACTGAAGCTTTCTTT. Protein product: CASSYFRGGTEAFF.

The rearrangement links TRBV4-3 to TRBJ1-6; 9 positions agree with TRBD1. The CDR3 contains 17 residues. V shed 0 bases, J shed 10 bases, and the junction held 10 bases outside the gene matches. Germline V CDR1 and CDR2: LGHNA, YSLEER. The CDR3 is CASSQEGAGTGRSPLHF. The CDR3 DNA follows: TGCGCCAGCAGCCAAGAAGGGGCCGGGACAGGGAGGTCACCCCTCCACTTT.

This sequence joins TRBV5-1 and TRBJ2-5; 8 positions agree with TRBD2. The ends lost 7 bases at V and 4 bases at J; junction bases unmatched: 12. The CDR3 totals 15 residues. Germline V gene data show CDR1 as SGHRS and CDR2 as YFSETQ. The CDR3 DNA reads TGCGCCAGCGCGCCGGGAGGGAGTCTCCGAGAGACCCAGTACTTC. This translates into CASAPGGSLRETQYF. Using reference TRBV5-1 and TRBJ2-5 for the parts outside the CDR3, the full variable domain is KAGVTQTPRYLIKTRGQQVTLSCSPISGHRSVSWYQQTPGQGLQFLFEYFSETQRNKGNFPGRFSGRQFSNSRSEMNVSTLELGDSALYLCASAPGGSLRETQYFGPGTRLLVL.

This sequence joins TRBV30 and TRBJ2-7, with D perhaps given as TRBD1 or TRBD2 (5 bases each). The germline V and J ends were trimmed by 3 bases and 6 bases, with 21 bases remaining between them. Looked up from germline, CDR1 is GTSNPN and CDR2 is SVGIG (reference sequence). This CDR3 has 15 amino acids. CDR3 sequence reads: CAWSTGTGFWGEQYF. The CDR3 DNA sequence: TGTGCCTGGAGCACCGGGACCGGGTTTTGGGGCGAGCAGTACTTC. The full variable domain, its missing parts supplied by reference TRBV30 and TRBJ2-7, is SQTIHQWPATLVQPVGSPLSLECTVEGTSNPNLYWYRQAAGRGLQLLFYSVGIGQISSEVPQNLSASRPQDRQFILSSKKLLLSDSGFYLCAWSTGTGFWGEQYFGPGTRLTVT.

The J gene is TRBJ2-1, the V gene TRBV5-4; TRBD2 is a possible D gene (5 bases). CDR1 is SGHNT and CDR2 is YYREEE in the germline V gene (reference sequence). The CDR3 is made up of 16 amino acids. V shed 3 bases and J shed 4 bases, with 17 bases lying between them. This CDR3 is CASSSLGAASYNEQFF. As DNA, the CDR3 is TGTGCCAGCAGCTCCCTCGGAGCGGCATCATACAATGAGCAGTTCTTC. Looking up the rest from reference TRBV5-4 and TRBJ2-1 gives the full variable domain: ETGVTQSPTHLIKTRGQQVTLRCSSQSGHNTVSWYQQALGQGPQFIFQYYREEENGRGNFPPRFSGLQFPNYSSELNVNALELDDSALYLCASSSLGAASYNEQFFGPGTRLTVL.

The J gene is TRBJ2-7, the V gene TRBV4-3, with D tentatively TRBD1 or TRBD2 (6 bases each). Germline loops: CDR1 LGHNA, CDR2 YSLEER. Trimming took off 5 bases at V and 3 bases at J, with 14 bases between the two ends. The CDR3 runs to 14 residues. CDR3 sequence (DNA): TGCGCCAGCAGCACTGCCAGGGGAGGCTACGAGCAGTACTTC. Amino acids: CASSTARGGYEQYF.

This clonotype was observed at least ten times. This chain links TRBV6-5 with TRBJ2-7, with D tentatively TRBD2 (5 bases). Between the trimmed V and J ends, which lost 2 bases and 0 bases, there was a span of 11 bases. The length of the CDR3 is 15 residues. Germline-derived CDR1 and CDR2 are MNHEY and SVGAGI. The CDR3: CASSYVAGTSYEQYF. DNA for the CDR3: TGTGCCAGCAGTTACGTGGCGGGTACCTCCTACGAGCAGTACTTC.